One and the same sample provided the 23 T cell receptor beta chains below, sequenced in a study of cytomegalovirus exposure and HLA in healthy donors. This PCR relied on a set of 60 Vbeta primers and 13 Jbeta primers. TCRdb's copy holds only in-frame clones and misses some; the assay was immunoSEQ multiplex PCR. Counted here are some 170,000 clones, around 85% occurring once; the ten biggest clones make up around 4%. Specimen: PBMCs. The receptors derive from a man between 40 and 49 years old in good health and CMV-seronegative.

The rearrangement joins TRBV6-6 to TRBJ1-2, with D perhaps matching TRBD1 (6 bases). Germline-derived CDR1 and CDR2 are MNHNY and SVGAGI (reference sequence). The CDR3 runs to 14 residues. V lost 0 bases and J lost 4, with 9 bases in between. The CDR3 region has the DNA TGTGCCAGCAGTTACTCCGGGGGGCTCTATGGCTACACCTTC. Its protein is CASSYSGGLYGYTF.

This sequence joins TRBV5-4 and TRBJ1-2, with a tentative D call TRBD1 (5 bases). Trimming shortened V by 4 bases and J by 6 bases, and 13 bases separated the two germline ends. This CDR3 has 13 amino acids. CDR1 is SGHNT, CDR2 YYREEE, per germline (reference sequence). The CDR3 loop reads CASSPTGGDGYTF. The CDR3 DNA reads as TGTGCCAGCAGCCCGACGGGAGGGGATGGCTACACCTTC.

Comments on this clone: The sample has other DNA sequences that encode this CDR3 too. V usage is TRBV9 and J usage is TRBJ2-7; 7 nucleotides line up with TRBD1. Unmatched junction bases numbered 4, after V lost 0 bases and J lost 4 bases. Germline V gene data show CDR1 as SGDLS and CDR2 as YYNGEE. The CDR3 sequence is 14 residues long. The CDR3 bases are TGTGCCAGCAGCGTAGGCACAGGGGAGTACGAGCAGTACTTC. Amino acid sequence: CASSVGTGEYEQYF.

This chain links TRBV4-2 with TRBJ2-3; a weak D match, TRBD2 (6 bases). Germline lookup yields CDR1 LGHNA and CDR2 YNFKEQ. The CDR3 loop spans 16 amino acids. Trimming removed 1 base at V and 1 base at J, with 12 bases between. Here the CDR3 reads CASSQGPGGGTDTQYF. CDR3 in DNA: TGTGCCAGCAGCCAAGGACCCGGGGGAGGCACAGATACGCAGTATTTT.

The rearrangement uses TRBV28 and TRBJ2-7; 9 nucleotides match TRBD2. CDR3 length: 18 residues. J was trimmed by 5 bases and V by 0 bases; bases with no gene match: 14. Germline V lookup: CDR1 MDHEN, CDR2 SYDVKM. CDR3 DNA: TGTGCCAGCAGTTTATGGAGGGTTCAGCGGGGGGAGTTACACGAGCAGTACTTC. It encodes CASSLWRVQRGELHEQYF.

The rearrangement uses TRBV27 and TRBJ2-7, with a tentative D call TRBD1 (5 bases). Germline V gives CDR1 MNHEY, CDR2 SMNVEV (reference sequence). V was pared by 3 bases and J by 2 bases, with 11 bases between. This CDR3 spans 14 amino acids. Written as DNA, the CDR3 is TGTGCCAGCAGTTTGGCAGGGCCTACCTACGAGCAGTACTTC. Translation: CASSLAGPTYEQYF.

The chain employs TRBV19 and TRBJ2-2, with D perhaps TRBD1 (6 bases). The CDR3 covers 15 residues. Germline CDR1 and CDR2: LNHDA and SQIVND (reference sequence). Trimming pared 6 bases from V and 4 bases from J, leaving 15 bases between. The CDR3 here is CASRQDRSVTGELFF. CDR3 DNA sequence: TGTGCCAGTAGGCAGGACAGATCAGTCACCGGGGAGCTGTTTTTT. Looking up the rest from reference TRBV19 and TRBJ2-2 gives the full variable domain: DGGITQSPKYLFRKEGQNVTLSCEQNLNHDAMYWYRQDPGQGLRLIYYSQIVNDFQKGDIAEGYSVSREKKESFPLTVTSAQKNPTAFYLCASRQDRSVTGELFFGEGSRLTVL.

This clone has a handful of counts. Here the CDR3 reads CASSYGQGATDTQYF. The DNA for the CDR3 is TGCGCCAGCAGCTACGGACAGGGGGCGACAGATACGCAGTATTTT. This chain uses TRBV4-1 with TRBJ2-3; 11 bases are shared with TRBD1. V trimming: 5 bases; J trimming: 3 bases; junction bases outside the gene matches: 4. CDR3 length: 15 residues. The germline gives CDR1 MGHRA, CDR2 YSYEKL.

In its sample, this clone was seen once. The J gene is TRBJ1-6, the V gene TRBV10-3; D might be TRBD1 (6 bases). The CDR3 has 19 residues. CDR1 ENHRY and CDR2 SYGVKD come from the germline V gene. The V end lost 0 bases, the J end lost 6 bases, and 21 bases lay between the germline ends. The DNA of the CDR3 is TGTGCCATCAGTGAGTCGGTCAGGCACAGACAGGCAAGTAATTCACCCCTCCACTTT. Residues: CAISESVRHRQASNSPLHF.

This clone has only a few counts. The chain is built from TRBV5-6 and TRBJ2-7, with D tentatively TRBD2 (5 bases). Deletions cut 1 base from V and 0 bases from J, with 8 bases between. Germline V gives CDR1 SGHDT, CDR2 YYEEEE. The CDR3 length is 14 residues. CDR3 DNA sequence: TGTGCCAGCAGCTTGTCTGGACTCTCCTACGAGCAGTACTTC. Translated: CASSLSGLSYEQYF.

This clone was recorded a few times. The chain uses TRBV11-2 and TRBJ1-6; D gene unclear. Germline V lookup: CDR1 SGHAT, CDR2 FQNNGV. V was pared by 4 bases and J by 8 bases, with 15 bases between. CDR3 length: 15 amino acids. DNA of the CDR3: TGTGCCAGCAGCTCTTTGGAGGCGAGGGATTCACCCCTCCACTTT. Its protein product is CASSSLEARDSPLHF. Variable domain in full (rest from reference TRBV11-2 and TRBJ1-6): EAGVAQSPRYKIIEKRQSVAFWCNPISGHATLYWYQQILGQGPKLLIQFQNNGVVDDSQLPKDRFSAERLKGVDSTLKIQPAKLEDSAVYLCASSSLEARDSPLHFGNGTRLTVT.

The J gene is TRBJ2-3, the V gene TRBV19, with 7 positions matching TRBD2. The J segment lost 4 bases and the V segment lost 7 bases, leaving 11 bases of the junction unmatched. The CDR3 is 15 residues long. Germline lookup yields CDR1 LNHDA and CDR2 SQIVND (reference sequence). The CDR3 is CASKGGNTVADTQYF. CDR3 in DNA: TGTGCCAGTAAGGGAGGGAATACGGTGGCAGATACGCAGTATTTT.

The chain combines TRBV5-1 with TRBJ1-4; 8 bases fit TRBD1. Losses at the gene ends were 0 bases for V and 7 bases for J; bases not matched to a gene: 8. The CDR3 covers 16 residues. Germline CDR1 is SGHRS and CDR2 is YFSETQ. DNA for the CDR3: TGCGCCAGCAGCTTGGAAGGGACAGGACGAAGTGAAAAACTGTTTTTT. Translated: CASSLEGTGRSEKLFF.

The genes are TRBV7-8 and TRBJ1-5, with D unresolved. Looked up from germline, CDR1 is SGHVS and CDR2 is FQNEAQ. With 1 base removed from V and 1 base from J, the gap between germline ends came to 5 bases. The CDR3 covers 14 residues. CDR3 nucleotides: TGTGCCAGCAGCTTAGGGAGGAGCAATCAGCCCCAGCATTTT. This translates into CASSLGRSNQPQHF.

In the case of this clone: At one of its ends the junction is not consistent with the germline gene, which may arise from a read error. J is TRBJ1-2 and V is TRBV30; D remains ambiguous. The germline V gene encodes CDR1 GTSNPN and CDR2 SVGIG (reference sequence). This CDR3 comprises 13 residues. CDR3 protein: CASLYPGNYGHTF. The CDR3 DNA reads TGTGCCTCCTTATACCCGGGTAACTATGGCCACACCTTC.

Note on this clone: Other nucleotide sequences in the sample specify the same CDR3. The chain has TRBV7-2 and TRBJ2-1; D remains unclear. The germline V gene encodes CDR1 SGHTA and CDR2 FQGNSA. V lost 4 bases and J lost 0, with 10 bases in between. The CDR3 totals 15 residues. The CDR3 sequence is CASSSRVSSYNEQFF. Here the CDR3 DNA reads TGTGCCAGCAGCTCTAGAGTGAGCTCCTACAATGAGCAGTTCTTC.

This clone appeared a few times. The chain recombines TRBV7-8 with TRBJ2-3; D may be TRBD2 (6 bases). Germline CDR1 reads SGHVS; CDR2 reads FQNEAQ. The CDR3 has 17 residues. Trimming removed 3 bases at V and 0 bases at J, with 16 bases between. The CDR3 here is CASSLVPGLGSTDTQYF. The CDR3 coding sequence is TGTGCCAGCAGCTTGGTCCCGGGACTGGGGAGCACAGATACGCAGTATTTT.

This clone was found a few times. This sequence joins TRBV5-1 and TRBJ2-5, with D possibly matching TRBD2 (5 bases). The CDR3 is made up of 13 amino acids. CDR1 and CDR2 (germline): SGHRS, YFSETQ. V lost 6 bases and J 5 bases, leaving 14 bases between the germline ends. CDR3 in DNA: TGCGCCAGCACGGGGTCGGACCGGGAGACCCAGTACTTC. Translation gives CASTGSDRETQYF.

This rearrangement joins TRBV2 to TRBJ2-7, with 15 bases identical to TRBD2. Germline CDR1 reads SNHLY; CDR2 reads FYNNEI. V lost 3 bases and J lost 5; bases outside the gene matches: 17. The length of the CDR3 is 20 residues. This CDR3 reads CASSDGGGGLAGGMADEQYF. As DNA, the CDR3 is TGTGCCAGCAGTGACGGGGGCGGGGGACTAGCGGGGGGTATGGCTGACGAGCAGTACTTC.

This chain connects TRBV7-9 to TRBJ1-1; 7 positions agree with TRBD1. The germline V gene has CDR1 SEHNR and CDR2 FQNEAQ (reference sequence). CDR3 length equals 13 residues. V was pared by 6 bases and J by 4 bases, with 5 bases of the junction left unmatched. The CDR3 coding sequence is TGTGCCAGCAGGCCGACAGGGACCACTGAAGCTTTCTTT. Residues: CASRPTGTTEAFF.

V is TRBV27 and J is TRBJ1-1; 7 nucleotides agree with TRBD1. Germline loops: CDR1 MNHEY, CDR2 SMNVEV (reference sequence). The CDR3 has 17 residues. V trimming: 2 bases; J trimming: 2 bases; junction bases outside the gene matches: 11. The CDR3 sequence is CASSLGRQGGFNTEAFF. CDR3 nucleotide sequence: TGTGCCAGCAGTTTAGGAAGGCAGGGGGGTTTTAACACTGAAGCTTTCTTT.

The V gene is TRBV19, the J gene TRBJ1-1; 7 bases line up with TRBD1. CDR1 is LNHDA and CDR2 is SQIVND in the germline V gene (reference sequence). V shed 5 bases, J shed 5 bases, and the junction held 5 bases outside the gene matches. The CDR3 extends over 13 amino acids. The CDR3 DNA follows: TGTGCCAGTAGTCGACAGGGCGTAACTGAAGCTTTCTTT. Residues: CASSRQGVTEAFF. Drawing the rest from reference TRBV19 and TRBJ1-1, the complete variable domain is DGGITQSPKYLFRKEGQNVTLSCEQNLNHDAMYWYRQDPGQGLRLIYYSQIVNDFQKGDIAEGYSVSREKKESFPLTVTSAQKNPTAFYLCASSRQGVTEAFFGQGTRLTVV.

The rearrangement links TRBV7-3 to TRBJ2-7; 7 bases are a match to TRBD2. The CDR3 extends over 14 amino acids. Germline V CDR1 and CDR2: SGHTA, FQGTGA. The V gene end was trimmed by 2 bases and the J gene end by 3 bases; junction bases not matched to a gene: 4. CDR3 DNA: TGTGCCAGCAGCTTAGCGGGGGAGAGCTACGAGCAGTACTTC. Its protein product is CASSLAGESYEQYF.